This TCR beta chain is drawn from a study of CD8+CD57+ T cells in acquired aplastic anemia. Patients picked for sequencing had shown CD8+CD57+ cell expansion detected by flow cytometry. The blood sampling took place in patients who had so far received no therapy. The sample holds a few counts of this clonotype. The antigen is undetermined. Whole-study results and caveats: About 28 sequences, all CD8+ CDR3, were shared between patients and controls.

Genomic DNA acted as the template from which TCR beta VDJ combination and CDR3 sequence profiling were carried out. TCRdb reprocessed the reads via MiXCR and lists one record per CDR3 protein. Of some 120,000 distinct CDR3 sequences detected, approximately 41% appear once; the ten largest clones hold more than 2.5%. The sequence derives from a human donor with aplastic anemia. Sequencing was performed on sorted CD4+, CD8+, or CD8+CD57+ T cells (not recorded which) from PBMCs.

CDR3 nucleotides: TGTGCCAGCAGTCCTCAACAGGGCGGAAACTATGGCTACACCTTC. It specifies CASSPQQGGNYGYTF. The chain employs TRBV28 and TRBJ1-2, with D possibly TRBD1 on 6 matching bases. The germline V gene has CDR1 MDHEN and CDR2 SYDVKM. V lost 5 bases and J lost 2, with 15 bases in between. This CDR3 region has 15 residues.